This record concerns one T cell receptor (beta chain) sequence. The antigen is undetermined. The sample originates from a study of beta chain features in type 1 diabetes. The sequenced template was cDNA made from the entire isolated RNA. The data were produced by immunoSEQ multiplex PCR, yet TCRdb's version contains in-frame clones alone and is incomplete. The profile shows over 700,000 clones, roughly 17% of them singletons. Germline V gene data show CDR1 as SEHNR and CDR2 as FQNEAQ (reference sequence). There are 14 residues in the CDR3. Trimming stripped 6 bases from V and 5 bases from J, with 13 bases between. Study results and caveats: Patients with Type 1 diabetes showed moderately but significantly shorter TCRB CDR3s in all four CD4+ subsets. The naive, central memory and Treg TCRB repertoires showed an apparent similarity that was greater among patients than among healthy donors.

Sequences were obtained from naive CD4+ T cells from blood. The receptor's source is a woman between 18 and 29 years old in good health. The gene calls are TRBV7-9 and TRBJ2-2, with TRBD2 as a possible D gene (5 bases). CDR3 coding DNA: TGTGCCAGCAGTCGCCTTGGCGGGACCGGGGAGCTGTTTTTT. It translates to CASSRLGGTGELFF.